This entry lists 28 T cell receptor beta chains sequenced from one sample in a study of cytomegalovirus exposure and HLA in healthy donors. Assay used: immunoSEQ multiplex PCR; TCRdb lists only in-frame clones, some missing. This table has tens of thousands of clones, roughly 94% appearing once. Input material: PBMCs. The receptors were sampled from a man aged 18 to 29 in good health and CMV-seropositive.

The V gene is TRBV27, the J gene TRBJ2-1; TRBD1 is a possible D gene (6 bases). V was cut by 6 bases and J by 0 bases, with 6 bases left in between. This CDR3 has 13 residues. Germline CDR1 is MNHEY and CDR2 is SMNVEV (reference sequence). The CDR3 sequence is CASSRGSYNEQFF. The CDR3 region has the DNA TGTGCCAGCAGCAGGGGCTCCTACAATGAGCAGTTCTTC.

The CDR3: CASSPRLDKYQETQYF. The CDR3 DNA follows: TGTGCCAGCTCACCACGATTGGACAAGTACCAAGAGACCCAGTACTTC. The chain links TRBV18 to TRBJ2-5; D possibly corresponds to TRBD1 (5 bases). This CDR3 has 16 amino acids. V was cut by 1 base and J by 0 bases, with 12 bases left in between. From germline, CDR1 is KGHSH and CDR2 LQKENI.

In DNA, the CDR3 is TGTGCCAGCTCCTCTGACAGGGGAAGCAATCAGCCCCAGCATTTT. This gives the protein CASSSDRGSNQPQHF. This chain uses TRBV18 with TRBJ1-5; 8 bases fit TRBD1. Germline V gene sequence: CDR1 KGHSH, CDR2 LQKENI. Unmatched junction bases numbered 5, after V lost 6 bases and J lost 1 base. The CDR3 extends over 15 amino acids.

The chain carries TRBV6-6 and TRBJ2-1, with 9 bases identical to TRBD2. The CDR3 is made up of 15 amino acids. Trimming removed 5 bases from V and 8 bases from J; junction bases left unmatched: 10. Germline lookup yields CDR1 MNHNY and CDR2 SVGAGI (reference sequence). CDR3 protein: CASSVGTSFGHEQFF. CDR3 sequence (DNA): TGTGCCAGCAGTGTTGGGACTAGCTTTGGGCATGAGCAGTTCTTC.

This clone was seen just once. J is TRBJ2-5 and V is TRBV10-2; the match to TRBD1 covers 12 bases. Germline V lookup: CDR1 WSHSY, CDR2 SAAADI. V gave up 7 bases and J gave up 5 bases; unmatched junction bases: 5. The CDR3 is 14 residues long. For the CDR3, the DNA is TGCGCCAGCATGCGGGACAGGGGGCAGGAGACCCAGTACTTC. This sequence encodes CASMRDRGQETQYF.

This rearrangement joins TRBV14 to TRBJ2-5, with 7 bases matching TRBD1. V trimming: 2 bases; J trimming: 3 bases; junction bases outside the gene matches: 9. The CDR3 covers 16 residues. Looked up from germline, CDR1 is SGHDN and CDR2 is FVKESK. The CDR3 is CASSQFRTGWEETQYF. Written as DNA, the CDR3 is TGTGCCAGCAGCCAATTCCGGACAGGTTGGGAAGAGACCCAGTACTTC.

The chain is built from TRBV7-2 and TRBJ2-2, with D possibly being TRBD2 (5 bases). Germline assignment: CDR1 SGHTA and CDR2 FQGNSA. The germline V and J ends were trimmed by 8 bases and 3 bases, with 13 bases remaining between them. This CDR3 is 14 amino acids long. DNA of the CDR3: TGTGCCAGCGGCGACTACGGGTACACCGGGGAGCTGTTTTTT. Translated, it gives CASGDYGYTGELFF. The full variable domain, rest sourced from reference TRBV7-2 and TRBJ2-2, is GAGVSQSPSNKVTEKGKDVELRCDPISGHTALYWYRQSLGQGLEFLIYFQGNSAPDKSGLPSDRFSAERTGGSVSTLTIQRTQQEDSAVYLCASGDYGYTGELFFGEGSRLTVL.

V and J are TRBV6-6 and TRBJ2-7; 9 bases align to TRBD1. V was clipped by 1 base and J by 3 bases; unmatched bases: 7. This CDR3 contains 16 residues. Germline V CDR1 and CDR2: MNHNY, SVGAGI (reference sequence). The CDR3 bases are TGTGCCAGCAGTTACTTGGGACAGGGTCGCGGCTACGAGCAGTACTTC. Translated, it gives CASSYLGQGRGYEQYF.

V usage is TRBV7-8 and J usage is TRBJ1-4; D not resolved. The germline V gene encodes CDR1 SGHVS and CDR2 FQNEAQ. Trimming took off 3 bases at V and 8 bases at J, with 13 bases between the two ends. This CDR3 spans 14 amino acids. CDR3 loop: CASSLEITREKLFF. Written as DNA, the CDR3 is TGTGCCAGCAGCTTGGAGATAACGAGGGAAAAACTGTTTTTT.

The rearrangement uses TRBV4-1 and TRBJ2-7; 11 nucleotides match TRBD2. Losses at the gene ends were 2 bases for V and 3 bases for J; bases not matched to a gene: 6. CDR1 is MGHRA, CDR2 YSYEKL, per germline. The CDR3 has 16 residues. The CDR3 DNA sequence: TGCGCCAGCAGCCAACTTACTAGCGGGAGTAGCTACGAGCAGTACTTC. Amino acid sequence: CASSQLTSGSSYEQYF.

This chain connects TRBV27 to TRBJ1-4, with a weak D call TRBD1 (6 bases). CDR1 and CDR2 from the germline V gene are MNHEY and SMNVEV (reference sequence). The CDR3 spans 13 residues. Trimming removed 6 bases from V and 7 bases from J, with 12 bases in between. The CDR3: CASSPLGGEKLFF. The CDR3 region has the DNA TGTGCCAGCAGCCCCTTAGGGGGTGAAAAACTGTTTTTT.

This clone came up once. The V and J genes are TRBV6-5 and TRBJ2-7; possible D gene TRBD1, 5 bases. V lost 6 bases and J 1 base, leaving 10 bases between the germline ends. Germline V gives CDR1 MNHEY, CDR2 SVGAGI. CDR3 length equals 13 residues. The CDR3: CASRDTRSYEQYF. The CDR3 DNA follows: TGTGCCAGCAGGGACACCCGTTCCTACGAGCAGTACTTC.

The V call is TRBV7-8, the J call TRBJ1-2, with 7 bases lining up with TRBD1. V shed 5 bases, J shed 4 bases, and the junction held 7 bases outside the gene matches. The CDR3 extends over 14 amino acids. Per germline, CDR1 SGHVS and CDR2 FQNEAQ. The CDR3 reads CASSNRDSSYGYTF. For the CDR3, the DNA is TGTGCCAGCAGCAACCGGGACAGTAGCTATGGCTACACCTTC.

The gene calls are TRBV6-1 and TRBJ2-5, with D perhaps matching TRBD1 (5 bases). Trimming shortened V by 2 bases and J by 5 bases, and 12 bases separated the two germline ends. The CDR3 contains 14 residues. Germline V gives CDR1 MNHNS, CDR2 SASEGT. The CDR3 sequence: CASSEIPAGETQYF. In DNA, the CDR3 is TGTGCCAGCAGTGAAATCCCCGCAGGGGAGACCCAGTACTTC.

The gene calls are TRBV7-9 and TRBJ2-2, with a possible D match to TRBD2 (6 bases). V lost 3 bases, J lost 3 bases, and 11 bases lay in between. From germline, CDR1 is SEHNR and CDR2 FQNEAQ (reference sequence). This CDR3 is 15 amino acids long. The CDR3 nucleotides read TGTGCCAGCAGCTTTTGGGACTTTGACACCGGGGAGCTGTTTTTT. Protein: CASSFWDFDTGELFF. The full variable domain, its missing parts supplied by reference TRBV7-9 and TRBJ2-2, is DTGVSQNPRHKITKRGQNVTFRCDPISEHNRLYWYRQTLGQGPEFLTYFQNEAQLEKSRLLSDRFSAERPKGSFSTLEIQRTEQGDSAMYLCASSFWDFDTGELFFGEGSRLTVL.

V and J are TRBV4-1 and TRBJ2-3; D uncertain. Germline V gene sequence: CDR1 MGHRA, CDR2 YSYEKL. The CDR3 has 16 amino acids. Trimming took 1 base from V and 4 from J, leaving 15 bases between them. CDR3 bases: TGCGCCAGCAGCCAAGGTGAGGATGGTTCGGCAGATACGCAGTATTTT. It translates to CASSQGEDGSADTQYF.

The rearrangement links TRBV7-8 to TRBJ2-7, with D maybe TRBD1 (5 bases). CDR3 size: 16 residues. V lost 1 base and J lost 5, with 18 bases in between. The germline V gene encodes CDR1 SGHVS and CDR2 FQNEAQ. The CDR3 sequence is CASSLEVGALSHEQYF. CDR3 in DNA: TGTGCCAGCAGCTTAGAAGTAGGGGCCCTGTCCCACGAGCAGTACTTC.

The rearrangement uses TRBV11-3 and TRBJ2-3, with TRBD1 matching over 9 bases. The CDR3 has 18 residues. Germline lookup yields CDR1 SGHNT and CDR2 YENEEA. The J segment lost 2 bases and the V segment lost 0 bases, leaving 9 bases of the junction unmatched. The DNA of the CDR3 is TGTGCCAGCAGCTTAGACGTTCCGGGACAGGGATACACAGATACGCAGTATTTT. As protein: CASSLDVPGQGYTDTQYF.

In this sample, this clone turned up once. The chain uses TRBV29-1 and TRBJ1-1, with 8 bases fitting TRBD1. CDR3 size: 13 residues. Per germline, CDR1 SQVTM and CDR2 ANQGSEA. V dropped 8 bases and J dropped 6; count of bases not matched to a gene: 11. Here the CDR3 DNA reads TGCAGCCCGGGACAGGAACCAGGGGCTGAAGCTTTCTTT. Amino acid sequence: CSPGQEPGAEAFF.

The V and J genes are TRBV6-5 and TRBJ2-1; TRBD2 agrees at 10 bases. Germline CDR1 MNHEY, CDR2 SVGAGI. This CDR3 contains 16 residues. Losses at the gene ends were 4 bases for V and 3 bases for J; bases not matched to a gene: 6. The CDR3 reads CASSFTVAGGYNEQFF. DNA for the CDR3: TGTGCCAGCAGTTTCACCGTAGCGGGGGGCTACAATGAGCAGTTCTTC.

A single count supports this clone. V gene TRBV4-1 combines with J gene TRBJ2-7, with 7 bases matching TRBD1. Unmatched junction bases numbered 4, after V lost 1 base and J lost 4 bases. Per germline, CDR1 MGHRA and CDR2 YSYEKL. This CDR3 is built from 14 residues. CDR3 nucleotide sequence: TGCGCCAGCAGCCAAGTGACCAGGGGGTACGAGCAGTACTTC. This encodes CASSQVTRGYEQYF.

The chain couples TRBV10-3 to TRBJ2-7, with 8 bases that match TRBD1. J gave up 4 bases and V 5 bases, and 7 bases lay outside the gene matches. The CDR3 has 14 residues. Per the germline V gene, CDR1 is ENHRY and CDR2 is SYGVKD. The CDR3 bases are TGTGCCATCAGTATTGACAGGGGAGAGTACGAGCAGTACTTC. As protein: CAISIDRGEYEQYF.

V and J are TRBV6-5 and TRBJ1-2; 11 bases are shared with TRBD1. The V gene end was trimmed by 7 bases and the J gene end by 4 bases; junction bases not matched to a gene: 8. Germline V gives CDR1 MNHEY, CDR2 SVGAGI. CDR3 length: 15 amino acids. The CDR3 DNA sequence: TGTGCCAGCACACGGAGGGGACAGGGGGGCTATGGCTACACCTTC. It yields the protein CASTRRGQGGYGYTF.

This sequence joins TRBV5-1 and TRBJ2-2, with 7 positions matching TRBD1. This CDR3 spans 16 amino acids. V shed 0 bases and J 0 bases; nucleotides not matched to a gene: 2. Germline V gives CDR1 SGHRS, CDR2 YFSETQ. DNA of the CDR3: TGCGCCAGCAGCTTGGTTGGGACAGCGAACACCGGGGAGCTGTTTTTT. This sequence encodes CASSLVGTANTGELFF.

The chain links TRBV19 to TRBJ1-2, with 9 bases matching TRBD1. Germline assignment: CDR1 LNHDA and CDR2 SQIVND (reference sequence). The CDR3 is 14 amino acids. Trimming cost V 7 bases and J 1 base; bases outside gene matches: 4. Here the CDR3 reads CASIGTGINYGYTF. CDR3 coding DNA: TGTGCCAGTATTGGGACAGGGATTAACTATGGCTACACCTTC.

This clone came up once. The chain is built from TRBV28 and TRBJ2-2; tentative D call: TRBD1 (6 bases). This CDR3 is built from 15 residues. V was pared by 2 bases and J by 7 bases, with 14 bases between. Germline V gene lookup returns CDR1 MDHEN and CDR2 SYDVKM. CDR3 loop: CASSLVRQGYGELFF. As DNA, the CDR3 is TGTGCCAGCAGTTTAGTTAGGCAGGGGTACGGGGAGCTGTTTTTT.

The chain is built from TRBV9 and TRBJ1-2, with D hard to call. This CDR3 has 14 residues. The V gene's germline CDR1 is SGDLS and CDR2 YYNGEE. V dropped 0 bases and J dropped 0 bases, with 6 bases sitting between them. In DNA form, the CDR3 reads TGTGCCAGCAGCGTAGGGGGAGCTAACTATGGCTACACCTTC. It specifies CASSVGGANYGYTF. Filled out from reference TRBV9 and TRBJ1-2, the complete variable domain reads DSGVTQTPKHLITATGQRVTLRCSPRSGDLSVYWYQQSLDQGLQFLIQYYNGEERAKGNILERFSAQQFPDLHSELNLSSLELGDSALYFCASSVGGANYGYTFGSGTRLTVV.

CDR3 protein: CASSPGSRTSGESEETQYF. The CDR3, as DNA: TGTGCCAGCAGCCCAGGATCGCGAACTAGCGGAGAATCGGAAGAGACCCAGTACTTC. The chain combines TRBV7-9 with TRBJ2-5; TRBD2 agrees at 8 bases. V dropped 5 bases and J dropped 3; count of bases not matched to a gene: 20. Germline values: CDR1 SEHNR, CDR2 FQNEAQ (reference sequence). This CDR3 has 19 residues.